The next 18 T cell receptor beta chains were all read from a single sample in a study of blood T cell repertoires in COVID-19. Sequencing was performed with immunoSEQ multiplex PCR; in TCRdb, only in-frame clones are kept and a portion is missing. The sample lists about 320,000 clones, roughly 90% seen once, with about 4.2% in the top ten. Sequencing was carried out using PBMCs or T cells enriched from blood (not recorded which). The receptors stem from a woman aged 25 to 45 who had been exposed to COVID-19.

In its sample, this clone was seen a few times. This rearrangement joins TRBV2 to TRBJ2-1; 10 nucleotides align to TRBD2. The CDR3 has 16 residues. J gave up 6 bases and V 3 bases, and 8 bases lay outside the gene matches. Germline V lookup: CDR1 SNHLY, CDR2 FYNNEI. The CDR3 DNA sequence: TGTGCCAGCAGTGACCCTCTAGCGGGGGCCTTCAATGAGCAGTTCTTC. It yields the protein CASSDPLAGAFNEQFF.

The rearrangement joins TRBV5-1 to TRBJ2-3, with 13 bases lining up with TRBD2. After removal of 4 bases from V and 1 base from J, the junction contained 6 bases not matched to a gene. The CDR3 is 17 amino acids. Germline lookup yields CDR1 SGHRS and CDR2 YFSETQ. The CDR3 here is CASSHWTSGGRTDTQYF. In nucleotides, the CDR3 is TGCGCCAGCAGCCACTGGACTAGCGGGGGACGCACAGATACGCAGTATTTT.

The chain couples TRBV7-9 to TRBJ2-1, with TRBD2 identical over 16 bases. The CDR3 is made up of 16 amino acids. V was pared by 4 bases and J by 9 bases, with 6 bases of the junction left unmatched. Germline V gene data show CDR1 as SEHNR and CDR2 as FQNEAQ (reference sequence). DNA for the CDR3: TGTGCCAGCAGCTCGGGACTAGCGGGGGGGCCCCGTGAGCAGTTCTTC. Protein product: CASSSGLAGGPREQFF. Full variable domain (missing parts from reference TRBV7-9 and TRBJ2-1): DTGVSQNPRHKITKRGQNVTFRCDPISEHNRLYWYRQTLGQGPEFLTYFQNEAQLEKSRLLSDRFSAERPKGSFSTLEIQRTEQGDSAMYLCASSSGLAGGPREQFFGPGTRLTVL.

V is TRBV5-1 and J is TRBJ1-3; TRBD1 might be the D (5 bases). Trimming stripped 5 bases from V and 0 bases from J, with 9 bases between. The CDR3 is made up of 14 amino acids. Per germline, CDR1 SGHRS and CDR2 YFSETQ. As DNA, the CDR3 is TGCGCCAGCAGAGGAGACAGCTCTGGAAACACCATATATTTT. It yields the protein CASRGDSSGNTIYF.

About this clone: The sample has other DNA sequences that encode this CDR3 too. The V gene is TRBV7-9, the J gene TRBJ1-5; D unclear. Germline V lookup: CDR1 SEHNR, CDR2 FQNEAQ (reference sequence). V was clipped by 3 bases and J by 1 base, with 7 bases between them. The CDR3 runs to 14 residues. The CDR3 reads CASSFAGSNQPQHF. CDR3 in DNA: TGTGCCAGCAGCTTCGCAGGAAGCAATCAGCCCCAGCATTTT.

This chain joins TRBV11-2 and TRBJ1-1; no reliable D call. V lost 5 bases to trimming and J lost 0 bases, with 7 bases between them. The length of the CDR3 is 13 residues. Per the germline V gene, CDR1 is SGHAT and CDR2 is FQNNGV. The DNA of the CDR3 is TGTGCCAGCAGCCACGGTCTGAACACTGAAGCTTTCTTT. This sequence encodes CASSHGLNTEAFF.

The chain is built from TRBV12-3 or TRBV12-4 and TRBJ2-7; no definite D call. CDR3 size: 13 residues. The V end was cut by 7 bases, the J end by 5 bases, with 15 bases between. Written as DNA, the CDR3 is TGTGCCAGCACAGTCGATCCTCTCGACGAGCAGTACTTC. Translation: CASTVDPLDEQYF.

The rearrangement joins TRBV7-9 to TRBJ1-1; D not certain. CDR3 length: 14 residues. V was clipped by 5 bases and J by 1 base, with 11 bases between them. Germline V gives CDR1 SEHNR, CDR2 FQNEAQ (reference sequence). The CDR3 coding sequence is TGTGCCAGCAGCCCTCGTTCGGGGAACACTGAAGCTTTCTTT. It codes for CASSPRSGNTEAFF.

V is TRBV4-1 and J is TRBJ1-1; tentatively, D is TRBD1 (6 bases). Per the germline V gene, CDR1 is MGHRA and CDR2 is YSYEKL. The germline V and J ends were trimmed by 0 bases and 4 bases, with 12 bases remaining between them. The CDR3 totals 15 residues. Written as DNA, the CDR3 is TGCGCCAGCAGCCAAGACATGCGGGGGCGCACTGAAGCTTTCTTT. Its protein product is CASSQDMRGRTEAFF.

The chain has TRBV6-5 and TRBJ1-4; D unresolved. Germline loops: CDR1 MNHEY, CDR2 SVGAGI. The CDR3 has 12 residues. Trimming removed 6 bases from V and 8 bases from J, with 10 bases in between. CDR3 DNA: TGTGCCAGCAGCCTGCGGCGAGAAAAACTGTTTTTT. Protein: CASSLRREKLFF.

J is TRBJ1-6 and V is TRBV28; D ambiguous. Germline CDR1 is MDHEN and CDR2 is SYDVKM. CDR3 length: 11 amino acids. V gave up 3 bases and J gave up 9 bases, with 3 bases separating them. The CDR3 DNA is TGTGCCAGCAGTTTCGGTTCACCCCTCCACTTT. This encodes CASSFGSPLHF.

The V gene is TRBV4-2, the J gene TRBJ2-2, with D maybe TRBD2 (7 bases). Germline CDR1 LGHNA, CDR2 YNFKEQ. The CDR3 totals 17 residues. V dropped 4 bases and J dropped 7 bases, with 22 bases sitting between them. CDR3 nucleotides: TGTGCCAGCAGCCGGGTTCTAACGGGGGGCTCTGGCGGGGAGCTGTTTTTT. Encoded protein: CASSRVLTGGSGGELFF.

CDR3 in DNA: TGTGCCTGGAGTGTAGGGCAGGGTGACTACGAGCAGTACTTC. Its translation is CAWSVGQGDYEQYF. The V call is TRBV30, the J call TRBJ2-7, with D perhaps TRBD1 (5 bases). Trimming removed 0 bases from V and 3 bases from J, with 12 bases in between. Germline lookup yields CDR1 GTSNPN and CDR2 SVGIG (reference sequence). The CDR3 has 14 residues.

The chain uses TRBV6-5 and TRBJ1-5; 10 positions match TRBD1. This CDR3 is built from 15 residues. CDR1 is MNHEY and CDR2 is SVGAGI in the germline V gene. The trim removed 6 bases at V and 0 bases at J, leaving 2 bases unmatched. CDR3 sequence (DNA): TGTGCCAGCAGGGGACAGGGGAATAGCAATCAGCCCCAGCATTTT. As protein: CASRGQGNSNQPQHF.

The CDR3 reads CASSQGQSSQPQHF. The CDR3 region has the DNA TGCGCCAGCAGCCAAGGACAGTCCAGTCAGCCCCAGCATTTT. J is TRBJ1-5 and V is TRBV4-1; D is possibly TRBD1 (5 bases). V lost 1 base and J lost 6, with 10 bases in between. The CDR3 consists of 14 residues. Germline V CDR1 and CDR2: MGHRA, YSYEKL.

The chain uses TRBV9 and TRBJ1-2; the match to TRBD1 covers 11 bases. J gave up 0 bases and V 4 bases, and 8 bases lay outside the gene matches. The CDR3 length is 17 residues. Per germline, CDR1 SGDLS and CDR2 YYNGEE. The CDR3 is CASSPRTGGPPNYGYTF. DNA of the CDR3: TGTGCCAGCAGCCCCCGGACAGGGGGCCCCCCTAACTATGGCTACACCTTC.

DNA of the CDR3: TGTGCCAGCTCAGACAGGGTCACGAACACCGGGGAGCTGTTTTTT. Encoded protein: CASSDRVTNTGELFF. The chain combines TRBV18 with TRBJ2-2, with TRBD1 identical over 7 bases. The CDR3 is 15 residues long. Germline trimming cut 5 bases from V and 0 bases from J; bases unmatched to any gene: 3. Germline assignment: CDR1 KGHSH and CDR2 LQKENI.

The chain recombines TRBV5-1 with TRBJ2-4, with 8 bases matching TRBD2. The germline V gene has CDR1 SGHRS and CDR2 YFSETQ. Unmatched junction bases numbered 9, after V lost 3 bases and J lost 7 bases. The CDR3 totals 15 residues. The CDR3 reads CASSSPGGARNIQYF. The CDR3 DNA follows: TGCGCCAGCAGCTCCCCCGGGGGGGCGCGGAACATTCAGTACTTC.